This TCR beta chain is from a study of T cells after yellow fever vaccination. TCRdb re-analysed the 5' RACE reads in MiXCR, keeping a single row per CDR3 protein. The sample shows approximately 340,000 distinct CDR3 sequences, 7.5% to 9% of them seen only once. The V gene end was trimmed by 5 bases and the J gene end by 7 bases; junction bases not matched to a gene: 9. The CDR3 consists of 15 residues. Germline CDR1 reads MNHEY; CDR2 reads SMNVEV (reference sequence). Study-wide findings and caveats: Abundant bulk-derived clonotypes could contaminate FACS-sorted repertoires.

To note about this clonotype: The antigen remains unidentified.

The sequencing here drew on PBMCs, taken on the day of the first yellow fever vaccination. This TCR came from a man aged 18 to 29 who received the YFV17D yellow fever vaccine. The genes are TRBV27 and TRBJ2-7; 12 bases agree with TRBD1. CDR3 bases: TGTGCCAGCAGTATAACCGGGACAGGGGGCAATGAGCAGTACTTC. Protein sequence: CASSITGTGGNEQYF.